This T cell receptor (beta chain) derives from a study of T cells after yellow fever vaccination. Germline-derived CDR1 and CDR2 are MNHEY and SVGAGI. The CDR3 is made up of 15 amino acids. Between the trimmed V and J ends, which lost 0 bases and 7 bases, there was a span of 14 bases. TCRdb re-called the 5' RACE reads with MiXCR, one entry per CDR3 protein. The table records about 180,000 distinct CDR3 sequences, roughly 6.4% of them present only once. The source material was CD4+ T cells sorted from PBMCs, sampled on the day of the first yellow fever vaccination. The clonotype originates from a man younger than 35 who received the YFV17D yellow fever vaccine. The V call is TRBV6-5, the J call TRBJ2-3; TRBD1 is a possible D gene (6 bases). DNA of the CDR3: TGTGCCAGCAGTTACTCCCAGGGGCGGGTGCATACGCAGTATTTT. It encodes CASSYSQGRVHTQYF.